This TCR beta chain is drawn from a study of TIL therapy for anti-PD-1-resistant metastatic lung cancer. The ends were cut back, 2 bases at V and 1 base at J, with 12 bases in the middle. The germline V gene has CDR1 MNHEY and CDR2 SMNVEV (reference sequence). This CDR3 is 15 amino acids long. Time point indicated: pre-treatment sample, taken before nivolumab and TIL therapy. Most excised metastases sampled were pleural nodules or supraclavicular lymph nodes. The libraries were made with immunoSEQ v3. Method: immunoSEQ multiplex PCR; TCRdb's copy keeps in-frame clones and lacks some. The repertoire consists of 2,000 to 2,500 clones, with less than 90% occurring once and the leading ten covering about 8%.

The source is a person between 25 and 79 years old with non-small cell lung cancer. This specimen consisted of tumor tissue, obtained at baseline. V gene TRBV27 combines with J gene TRBJ2-7, with a possible D match to TRBD2 (5 bases). The CDR3 spells CASSLRFAGSYEQYF. CDR3 DNA sequence: TGTGCCAGCAGTTTAAGGTTTGCGGGTTCCTACGAGCAGTACTTC.